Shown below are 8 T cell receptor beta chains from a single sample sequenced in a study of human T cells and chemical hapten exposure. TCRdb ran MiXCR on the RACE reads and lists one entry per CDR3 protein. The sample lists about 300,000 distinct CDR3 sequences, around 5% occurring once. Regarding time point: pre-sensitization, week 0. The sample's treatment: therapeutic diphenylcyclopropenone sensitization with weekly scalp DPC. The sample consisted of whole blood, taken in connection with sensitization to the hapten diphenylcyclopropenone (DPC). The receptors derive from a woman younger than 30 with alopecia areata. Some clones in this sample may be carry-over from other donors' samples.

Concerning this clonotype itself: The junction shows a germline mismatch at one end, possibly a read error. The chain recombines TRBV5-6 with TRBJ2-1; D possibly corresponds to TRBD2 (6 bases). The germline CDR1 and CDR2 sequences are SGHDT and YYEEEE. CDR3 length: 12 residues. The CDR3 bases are TGTGCCAGCTATCGACTACCCCAGGCGGGGATCTTC. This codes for CASYRLPQAGIF.

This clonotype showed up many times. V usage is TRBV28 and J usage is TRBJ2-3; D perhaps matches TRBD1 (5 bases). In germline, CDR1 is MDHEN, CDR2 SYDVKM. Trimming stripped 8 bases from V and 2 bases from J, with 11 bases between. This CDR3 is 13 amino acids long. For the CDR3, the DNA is TGTGCCAGCGGGGCACAGGCCACAGATACGCAGTATTTT. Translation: CASGAQATDTQYF.

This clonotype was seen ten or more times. CDR3 region: CASSLYDRRTYEQYF. The CDR3, as DNA: TGTGCCAGCAGCTTATACGACAGGAGGACCTACGAGCAGTACTTC. This chain joins TRBV7-3 and TRBJ2-7; D is perhaps TRBD1 (6 bases). The germline V gene encodes CDR1 SGHTA and CDR2 FQGTGA. The V end lost 2 bases, the J end lost 2 bases, and 13 bases lay between the germline ends. The CDR3 extends over 15 amino acids. Combining the CDR3 with reference TRBV7-3 and TRBJ2-7 gives the whole variable domain GAGVSQTPSNKVTEKGKYVELRCDPISGHTALYWYRQSLGQGPEFLIYFQGTGAADDSGLPNDRFFAVRPEGSVSTLKIQRTERGDSAVYLCASSLYDRRTYEQYFGPGTRLTVT.

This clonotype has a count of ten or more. CDR3 protein: CASRATPYNEQFF. CDR3 DNA sequence: TGTGCCAGCAGGGCTACCCCCTACAATGAGCAGTTCTTC. The V and J genes are TRBV2 and TRBJ2-1; D uncertain. In germline, CDR1 is SNHLY, CDR2 FYNNEI. CDR3 length: 13 amino acids. V shed 6 bases and J shed 2 bases, with 8 bases lying between them.

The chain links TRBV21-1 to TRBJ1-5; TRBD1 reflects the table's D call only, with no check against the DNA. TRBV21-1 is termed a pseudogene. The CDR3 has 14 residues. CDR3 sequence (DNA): TGTGCCAGCAGCAAAGAGGGAAAGGGGCAGCCCCAGCATTTT. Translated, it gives CASSKEGKGQPQHF.

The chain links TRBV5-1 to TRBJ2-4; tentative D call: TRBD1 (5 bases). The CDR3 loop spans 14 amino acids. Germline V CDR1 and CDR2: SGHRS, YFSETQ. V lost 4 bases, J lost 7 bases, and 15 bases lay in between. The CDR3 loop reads CASSVQGFDNIQYF. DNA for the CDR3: TGCGCCAGCAGCGTTCAGGGATTCGATAACATTCAGTACTTC.

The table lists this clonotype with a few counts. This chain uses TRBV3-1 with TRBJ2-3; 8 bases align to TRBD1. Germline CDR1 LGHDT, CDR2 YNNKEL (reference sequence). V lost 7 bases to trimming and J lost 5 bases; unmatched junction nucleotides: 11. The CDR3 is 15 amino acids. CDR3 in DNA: TGTGCCAGCACCCACAGGGGGGCCAGTATAGATACGCAGTATTTT. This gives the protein CASTHRGASIDTQYF.

DNA for the CDR3: TGTGCCAGCAGATACAGGGGTTCGAGCACTGAAGCTTTCTTT. Its protein is CASRYRGSSTEAFF. The J gene is TRBJ1-1, the V gene TRBV6-2 or TRBV6-3; 7 bases align to TRBD1. The CDR3 is 14 amino acids. The germline gives CDR1 MNHEY, CDR2 SVGEGT. The ends lost 6 bases at V and 4 bases at J; junction bases unmatched: 8.